This T cell receptor beta chain derives from a study of blood T cell repertoires in COVID-19 (TCRdb year 2020). Turning to the overall study: Collaborator samples came from the United States, Italy and Spain and covered acute and convalescent phases of COVID-19. The material from the prospective study consisted of cDNA or gDNA derived from T cells, B-cell-depleted T cells, or PBMCs. The dataset comprised deeply sampled blood TCRbeta repertoires from subjects exposed to, actively infected with, or recovered from COVID-19. The repertoires were released in a freely available public database meant as a resource for research on the immune response to SARS-CoV-2. The samples were drawn from two sources: the first 160 participants of the ongoing ImmuneRACE study, and over 950 subjects contributed by 6 global collaborators. Nearly every sample came with metadata listing a de-identified subject ID, COVID-19 status, age in years and sex. Where available, HLA class I and class II types were taken from metadata supplied by the sample provider and were not determined by assay-based typing. Here is what the overall study found, with its caveats: How much clinical and demographic metadata was included differed by source and by participant, and the metadata was provided uncurated.

The CDR3 measures 15 amino acids from cysteine to phenylalanine. Left in the record is the CDR3 DNA by itself, 45 bases read in frame from the first base. According to the germline V gene, CDR1 reads SNHLY and CDR2 reads FYNNEI. Compared with germline, V lacks 8 bases and J lacks 1 base; bases without a gene match: 9. Note on this clone: There is no known antigen for this receptor. The record has no base qualities; no much larger clone is one base away.

In the prospective study, participants were roughly 18 to 100 years old, resided in about two dozen geographic areas of the United States, and were enrolled through a virtual design. In the prospective study, participants were assigned to cohorts based on the clinical history participants reported in a screening survey and a study questionnaire. Recovered participants in ImmuneRACE Cohort 3 were defined by two consecutive negative NP/OP PCR tests, clearance by a healthcare professional, or resolution of symptoms. In the prospective study, mobile phlebotomists collected whole blood, serum and a nasopharyngeal or oropharyngeal swab from each participant. Participants in the prospective study had the option to provide additional blood draws and questionnaires over an approximately 2-month period. Before DNA extraction, blood samples from the prospective study were shipped at room temperature or frozen.

TCRbeta CDR3 regions were amplified from genomic DNA by means of the immunoSEQ Assay, a bias-controlled multiplex PCR. Turning to the authors' computational methods: Nucleated cell counts per sample were estimated from amplification of reference gene primers within the assay. Sequence reads were collapsed and filtered to measure the absolute abundance of every unique TCRbeta CDR3 rearrangement. For each sample, productive Simpson clonality was calculated as the square root of Simpson's diversity index across productive rearrangements. Held by TCRdb, this immuneACCESS table contains in-frame sequences only and omits some clones. Under half of the omission traces to an unresolved V gene where checked; the cause of the rest is unknown. V, J and clone size are those of that table, while D and trimming were read from the DNA. The sample data list approximately 200,000 clones, and about 85% of these were observed just once. The leading ten clones occupy approximately 2% of the sample.

The TCR originated in a woman aged 25 to 39 who had recovered from COVID-19. The sequenced sample consisted of PBMCs or T cells enriched from blood (not recorded which). This chain joins TRBV2 to TRBJ1-1, and 8 junctional nucleotides match TRBD1. DNA sequence: TGTGCCAGCCAATCACTTACAGGGGGGAACACTGAAGCTTTCTTT. Its protein is CASQSLTGGNTEAFF.